Described below is a single T cell receptor (beta chain) sequence and its context. No antigen is known for it. Sequencing used immunoSEQ multiplex PCR; TCRdb keeps in-frame clones, though not all of them. The sample gives some 48,000 clones, 85% to 95% of which show up once; over 2.5% is in the top ten. Patients were solid-organ transplant recipients with drug-resistant or recurrent cytomegalovirus. These data are taken from a study of T cell therapy after organ transplantation. Whole-study context: T cells were expanded 2 weeks with 30 CMV class I/II epitopes.

The length of the CDR3 is 15 residues. J lost 6 bases, V lost 4 bases, and 11 bases had no gene match. Germline V gene data show CDR1 as MGHRA and CDR2 as YSYEKL. General study results and limits: In nonresponders, reduced coverage from low CD8+ yield may limit detected expansions. CD8 clonality fold change after therapy inversely tracked pretherapy clonality.

This TCR came from a human patient who had received a solid organ transplant and had CMV disease. The material sequenced was CD8+ T cells from blood, taken before autologous CMV-specific T cell therapy. The chain employs TRBV4-1 and TRBJ1-1, with 7 nucleotides matching TRBD1. The CDR3 reads CASSPQGENSPEAFF. The CDR3 region has the DNA TGCGCCAGCAGCCCTCAGGGGGAGAATTCTCCTGAAGCTTTCTTT.